The 22 T cell receptor beta chains below come from one sample, sequenced in a study of shared clonotypes between healthy human individuals. TCRdb's table, derived via immunoSEQ multiplex PCR, lists solely in-frame clones and lacks some. This table has 2 million or so clones, over 85% appearing once. The sample was naive CD4+ T cells sorted from blood. The subset here: CD45RA+ positively selected. These receptors were collected from a man younger than 35 in good health.

The count of this clone is one. The chain uses TRBV28 and TRBJ1-1; no definite D call. Looked up from germline, CDR1 is MDHEN and CDR2 is SYDVKM. The length of the CDR3 is 15 residues. V lost 7 bases, J lost 3 bases, and 18 bases lay in between. This CDR3 reads CASIPPHPRDTEAFF. The CDR3 nucleotides read TGTGCCAGCATCCCGCCCCACCCGAGGGACACTGAAGCTTTCTTT.

The chain is built from TRBV5-1 and TRBJ1-6; 10 nucleotides agree with TRBD1. With V trimmed by 4 bases and J by 6 bases, 4 bases remained unmatched. The V gene's germline CDR1 is SGHRS and CDR2 YFSETQ. The CDR3 consists of 15 residues. CDR3 bases: TGCGCCAGCAGCATGGACAGGGGGACTAATTCACCCCTCCACTTT. Translation gives CASSMDRGTNSPLHF. Full variable domain (outside the CDR3, taken from reference TRBV5-1 and TRBJ1-6): KAGVTQTPRYLIKTRGQQVTLSCSPISGHRSVSWYQQTPGQGLQFLFEYFSETQRNKGNFPGRFSGRQFSNSRSEMNVSTLELGDSALYLCASSMDRGTNSPLHFGNGTRLTVT.

Details on this clone: The sample contains more than one DNA sequence encoding this CDR3. This chain links TRBV5-1 with TRBJ2-7; D not resolved. This CDR3 spans 12 amino acids. Germline V lookup: CDR1 SGHRS, CDR2 YFSETQ. Trimming removed 4 bases at V and 3 bases at J, with 8 bases between. As DNA, the CDR3 is TGCGCCAGCAGCCTGGATCTCTACGAGCAGTACTTC. Protein: CASSLDLYEQYF.

This clone was detected only a few times. The V gene is TRBV7-2, the J gene TRBJ2-7; perhaps TRBD2 as D (6 bases). CDR1 SGHTA and CDR2 FQGNSA come from the germline V gene. With 6 bases removed from V and 7 bases from J, the gap between germline ends came to 16 bases. The CDR3 is made up of 13 amino acids. CDR3 sequence: CASSLSGTFEQYF. Written as DNA, the CDR3 is TGTGCCAGCAGTCTTAGCGGAACTTTTGAGCAGTACTTC. Complete variable domain (other parts from reference TRBV7-2 and TRBJ2-7): GAGVSQSPSNKVTEKGKDVELRCDPISGHTALYWYRQSLGQGLEFLIYFQGNSAPDKSGLPSDRFSAERTGGSVSTLTIQRTQQEDSAVYLCASSLSGTFEQYFGPGTRLTVT.

This chain uses TRBV27 with TRBJ2-2, with D unresolved. CDR1 is MNHEY and CDR2 is SMNVEV in the germline V gene (reference sequence). The CDR3 length is 14 residues. V was cut by 2 bases and J by 7 bases, with 11 bases left in between. The CDR3 DNA sequence: TGTGCCAGCAGTTTAGGACGTTGGGGCGGGGAGCTGTTTTTT. Protein product: CASSLGRWGGELFF.

This chain connects TRBV2 to TRBJ2-3; D gene unclear. CDR1 SNHLY and CDR2 FYNNEI come from the germline V gene. The CDR3 sequence is 11 residues long. V lost 3 bases and J lost 6, with 4 bases in between. The CDR3 is CASSDADTQYF. The CDR3 DNA is TGTGCCAGCAGTGATGCGGATACGCAGTATTTT.

Concerning this clone: The same CDR3 is also encoded by other DNA sequences in this sample. The chain recombines TRBV28 with TRBJ2-3; no reliable D call. Trimming took off 1 base at V and 3 bases at J, with 2 bases between the two ends. Germline loops: CDR1 MDHEN, CDR2 SYDVKM. CDR3 length: 12 residues. Written as DNA, the CDR3 is TGTGCCAGCAGTTTATCAACAGATACGCAGTATTTT. Protein sequence: CASSLSTDTQYF.

Notes on this clone: Compared with germline, one end of the junction differs, possibly owing to a read error. V gene TRBV5-1 combines with J gene TRBJ2-4; D possibly matches TRBD1 or TRBD2 (5 bases each). Germline CDR1 SGHRS, CDR2 YFSETQ. There are 11 residues in the CDR3. CDR3 coding DNA: TGCGCCAGCAGCTCCCGGGACGAACGGCACTTC. The encoded protein is CASSSRDERHF.

This clone has only one observation. This rearrangement joins TRBV18 to TRBJ2-1, with D unresolved. CDR1 is KGHSH and CDR2 is LQKENI in the germline V gene. V gave up 3 bases and J gave up 4 bases, with 16 bases separating them. The CDR3 totals 16 residues. The CDR3 DNA is TGTGCCAGCTCACCCAGACTCCCGACGGATTACAATGAGCAGTTCTTC. It is translated as CASSPRLPTDYNEQFF.

This chain joins TRBV5-6 and TRBJ2-3; D is perhaps TRBD2 (5 bases). The CDR3 extends over 14 amino acids. V lost 4 bases and J 1 base, leaving 10 bases between the germline ends. Germline lookup yields CDR1 SGHDT and CDR2 YYEEEE. CDR3 nucleotide sequence: TGTGCCAGCAGCGGGAGCTACGGCACAGATACGCAGTATTTT. It encodes CASSGSYGTDTQYF.

The rearrangement joins TRBV5-8 to TRBJ2-7, with D tentatively TRBD1 (5 bases). Germline values: CDR1 SGHTS, CDR2 YDEGEE. Trimming pared 0 bases from V and 2 bases from J, leaving 9 bases between. The CDR3 is made up of 14 amino acids. The CDR3: CASSLVKGTYEQYF. CDR3 DNA: TGTGCCAGCAGCTTGGTCAAGGGGACCTACGAGCAGTACTTC.

The gene calls are TRBV2 and TRBJ2-3; 8 nucleotides line up with TRBD1. This CDR3 spans 15 amino acids. With 6 bases clipped from V and 4 bases from J, the junction kept 9 bases outside the gene matches. Germline CDR1 SNHLY, CDR2 FYNNEI. The CDR3 coding sequence is TGTGCCAGCAGCGCCCCCAGGGGGCAGGCAGATACGCAGTATTTT. Amino acid sequence: CASSAPRGQADTQYF.

The CDR3 loop reads CASSRGQGVYGYTF. The CDR3 nucleotides read TGTGCCAGCAGTCGGGGACAGGGGGTTTATGGCTACACCTTC. The chain has TRBV6-5 and TRBJ1-2; TRBD1 matches at 11 bases. The V gene's germline CDR1 is MNHEY and CDR2 SVGAGI. The CDR3 contains 14 residues. V lost 5 bases and J lost 5; bases outside the gene matches: 4.

This chain uses TRBV6-5 with TRBJ1-4; D is uncertain. CDR3 length equals 14 residues. Germline V gene lookup returns CDR1 MNHEY and CDR2 SVGAGI. V was shortened by 5 bases and J by 10 bases, with 17 bases between the two germline ends. The CDR3 is CASSEARLSGKLFF. The CDR3 DNA sequence: TGTGCCAGCAGTGAGGCGCGTCTGAGCGGAAAACTGTTTTTT.

The rearrangement joins TRBV19 to TRBJ1-5; D is unresolved. Trimming shortened V by 3 bases and J by 5 bases, and 11 bases separated the two germline ends. CDR3 length: 14 amino acids. The germline gives CDR1 LNHDA, CDR2 SQIVND (reference sequence). The CDR3 DNA is TGTGCCAGTAGTATTGGTCAGACCCATCAGCCCCAGCATTTT. Residues: CASSIGQTHQPQHF.

V gene TRBV6-1 combines with J gene TRBJ2-7; D remains ambiguous. V lost 2 bases and J lost 2, with 10 bases in between. This CDR3 comprises 14 residues. CDR1 MNHNS and CDR2 SASEGT come from the germline V gene. Here the CDR3 reads CASSETHRPYEQYF. The CDR3 bases are TGTGCCAGCAGTGAAACCCACAGACCCTACGAGCAGTACTTC.

This chain connects TRBV5-3 to TRBJ1-2; D is ambiguous. TRBV5-3 is assigned to the ORF class and has an uncertain function. The CDR3 totals 13 residues. With 1 base removed from V and 5 bases from J, the gap between germline ends came to 9 bases. The CDR3 coding sequence is TGTGCCAGAAGCTTGCTGGTTTGTTATGGCTACACCTTC. Encoded protein: CARSLLVCYGYTF.

V is TRBV9 and J is TRBJ1-5; the D gene is possibly TRBD1 (5 bases). This CDR3 comprises 14 residues. Between the trimmed V and J ends, which lost 3 bases and 8 bases, there was a span of 15 bases. From germline, CDR1 is SGDLS and CDR2 YYNGEE. The DNA of the CDR3 is TGTGCCAGCAGCGCCGGGACGGGCCGGGAGCCCCAGCATTTT. This encodes CASSAGTGREPQHF.

This clone was detected once. The chain is built from TRBV6-1 and TRBJ2-5, with 7 bases matching TRBD2. Germline CDR1 is MNHNS and CDR2 is SASEGT. Germline trimming cut 10 bases from V and 5 bases from J; bases unmatched to any gene: 4. This CDR3 has 11 amino acids. CDR3 bases: TGTGCCATCGGGGGGTTGGAGACCCAGTACTTC. It codes for CAIGGLETQYF.

This sequence joins TRBV28 and TRBJ2-7; the match to TRBD1 covers 7 bases. This CDR3 is 16 amino acids long. The V gene's germline CDR1 is MDHEN and CDR2 SYDVKM. With V trimmed by 2 bases and J by 2 bases, 9 bases remained unmatched. DNA for the CDR3: TGTGCCAGCAGTTTAAGGAAGGGGGCGGTCACCTACGAGCAGTACTTC. Amino acid sequence: CASSLRKGAVTYEQYF.

On this clone itself: This sample includes further DNA sequences coding for the same CDR3. The chain is built from TRBV5-1 and TRBJ2-5, with 10 nucleotides matching TRBD2. CDR3 size: 16 residues. V shed 0 bases, J shed 1 base, and the junction held 3 bases outside the gene matches. From germline, CDR1 is SGHRS and CDR2 YFSETQ. The CDR3 region has the DNA TGCGCCAGCAGCTTGGGACCTAGCGGGAGCCAAGAGACCCAGTACTTC. It codes for CASSLGPSGSQETQYF.

This chain uses TRBV6-1 with TRBJ1-2; 9 nucleotides match TRBD1. The CDR3 spans 14 residues. Trimming removed 5 bases from V and 8 bases from J; junction bases left unmatched: 9. The V gene's germline CDR1 is MNHNS and CDR2 SASEGT. The CDR3 coding sequence is TGTGCCAGCAGTTCGGGACAGGGTCCTATAGGCTACACCTTC. It yields the protein CASSSGQGPIGYTF.